Shown below are 2 T cell receptor beta chains from a single sample sequenced in a study of shared clonotypes between healthy human individuals. Repertoires were generated with immunoSEQ multiplex PCR, while TCRdb's copy carries only in-frame clones and drops some. The data show about 490,000 clones, around 78% seen once. The sample taken for sequencing was PBMCs. Source of these receptors: a woman between 35 and 50 years old in good health. Some clones in this sample may be carry-over from other donors' samples.

The rearrangement uses TRBV18 and TRBJ2-6; tentative D call: TRBD2 (7 bases). This CDR3 contains 20 residues. Trimming left V 3 bases short and J 3 bases short, with 24 bases between. Germline loops: CDR1 KGHSH, CDR2 LQKENI. This CDR3 reads CASSPPGVGGLGVGANVLTF. CDR3 bases: TGTGCCAGCTCACCGCCAGGCGTCGGGGGGCTCGGCGTTGGGGCCAACGTCCTGACTTTC.

This clone showed up just a few times. V is TRBV28 and J is TRBJ2-1, with 7 bases identical to TRBD1. V dropped 4 bases and J dropped 2; count of bases not matched to a gene: 5. Germline V CDR1 and CDR2: MDHEN, SYDVKM. The CDR3 contains 15 residues. CDR3 sequence: CASSYRQGAYNEQFF. DNA for the CDR3: TGTGCCAGCAGTTATCGGCAGGGGGCCTACAATGAGCAGTTCTTC.